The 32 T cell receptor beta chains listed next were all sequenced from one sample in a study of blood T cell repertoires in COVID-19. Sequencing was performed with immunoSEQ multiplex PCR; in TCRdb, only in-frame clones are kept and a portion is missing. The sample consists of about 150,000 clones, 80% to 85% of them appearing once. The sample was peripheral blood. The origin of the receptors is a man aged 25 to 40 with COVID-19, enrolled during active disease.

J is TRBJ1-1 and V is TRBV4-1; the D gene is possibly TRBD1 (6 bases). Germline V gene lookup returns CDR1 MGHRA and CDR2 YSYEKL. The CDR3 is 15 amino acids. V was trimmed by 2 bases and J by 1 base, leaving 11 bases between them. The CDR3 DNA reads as TGCGCCAGCAGCCAACCGACGGGACAGAACACTGAAGCTTTCTTT. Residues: CASSQPTGQNTEAFF.

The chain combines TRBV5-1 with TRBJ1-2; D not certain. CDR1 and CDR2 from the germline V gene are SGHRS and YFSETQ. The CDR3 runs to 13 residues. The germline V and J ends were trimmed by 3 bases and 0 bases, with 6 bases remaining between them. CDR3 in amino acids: CASSSRSNYGYTF. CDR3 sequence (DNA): TGCGCCAGCAGCTCCAGGTCTAACTATGGCTACACCTTC.

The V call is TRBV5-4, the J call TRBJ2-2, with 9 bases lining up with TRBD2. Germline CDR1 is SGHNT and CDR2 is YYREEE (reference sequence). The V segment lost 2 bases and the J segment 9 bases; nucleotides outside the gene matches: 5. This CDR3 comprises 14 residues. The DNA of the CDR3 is TGTGCCAGCAGCTTCGAGCGGGAGGTACGGGAGCTGTTTTTT. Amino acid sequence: CASSFEREVRELFF.

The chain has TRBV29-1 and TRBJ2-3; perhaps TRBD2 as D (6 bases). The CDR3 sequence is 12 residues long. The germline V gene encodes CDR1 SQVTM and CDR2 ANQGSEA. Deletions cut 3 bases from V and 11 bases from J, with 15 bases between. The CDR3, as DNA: TGCAGCGTTGAGGGGGAGGCTTTTAGGCAGTATTTT. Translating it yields CSVEGEAFRQYF.

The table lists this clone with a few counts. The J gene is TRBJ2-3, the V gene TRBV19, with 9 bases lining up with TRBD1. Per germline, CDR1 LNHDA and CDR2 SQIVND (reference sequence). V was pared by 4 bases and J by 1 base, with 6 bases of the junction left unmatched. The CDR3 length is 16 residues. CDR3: CASSSLQGAGTDTQYF. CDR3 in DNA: TGTGCCAGTAGTAGCCTACAGGGGGCCGGCACAGATACGCAGTATTTT.

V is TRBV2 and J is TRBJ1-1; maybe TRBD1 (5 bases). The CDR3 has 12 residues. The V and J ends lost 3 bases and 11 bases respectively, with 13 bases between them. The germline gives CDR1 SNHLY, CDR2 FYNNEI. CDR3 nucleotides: TGTGCCAGCAGTGATGGGGGGGTCGAGGCTTTCTTT. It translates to CASSDGGVEAFF.

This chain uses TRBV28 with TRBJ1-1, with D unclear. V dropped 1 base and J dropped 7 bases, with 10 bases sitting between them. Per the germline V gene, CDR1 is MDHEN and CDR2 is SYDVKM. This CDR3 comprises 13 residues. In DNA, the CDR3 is TGTGCCAGCAGTTTATTATACGGGTTTGAAGCTTTCTTT. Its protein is CASSLLYGFEAFF.

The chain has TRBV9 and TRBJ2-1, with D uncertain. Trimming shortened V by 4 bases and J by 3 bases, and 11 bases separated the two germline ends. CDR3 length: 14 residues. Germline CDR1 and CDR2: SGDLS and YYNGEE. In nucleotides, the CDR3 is TGTGCCAGCAGCTCACCCCGCGGCTACAATGAGCAGTTCTTC. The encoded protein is CASSSPRGYNEQFF.

CDR3 sequence reads: CASSLSSGDNQPQHF. The CDR3 nucleotides are TGTGCCAGCAGTTTAAGCTCAGGGGACAATCAGCCCCAGCATTTT. This chain uses TRBV27 with TRBJ1-5; D might be TRBD1 (6 bases). The CDR3 totals 15 residues. The V end was cut by 2 bases, the J end by 3 bases, with 11 bases between. Germline CDR1 and CDR2: MNHEY and SMNVEV (reference sequence).

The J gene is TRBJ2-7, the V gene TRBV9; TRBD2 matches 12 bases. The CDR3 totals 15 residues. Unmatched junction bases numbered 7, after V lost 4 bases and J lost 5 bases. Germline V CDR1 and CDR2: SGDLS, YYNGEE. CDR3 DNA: TGTGCCAGCAGCTCACGGACTAGCGGGACCGACGAGCAGTACTTC. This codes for CASSSRTSGTDEQYF.

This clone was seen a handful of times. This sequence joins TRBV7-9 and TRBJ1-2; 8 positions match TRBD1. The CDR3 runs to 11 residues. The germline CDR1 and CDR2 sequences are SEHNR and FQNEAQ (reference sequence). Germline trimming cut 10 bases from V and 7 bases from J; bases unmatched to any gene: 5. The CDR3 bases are TGTGCCATCGGGACAGGCGGTGGCTACACCTTC. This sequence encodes CAIGTGGGYTF.

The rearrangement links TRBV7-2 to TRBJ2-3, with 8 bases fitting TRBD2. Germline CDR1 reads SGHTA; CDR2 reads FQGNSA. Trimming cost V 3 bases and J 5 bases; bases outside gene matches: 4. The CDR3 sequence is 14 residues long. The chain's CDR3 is CASSLGLAGDTQYF. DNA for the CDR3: TGTGCCAGCAGCTTGGGGCTAGCGGGAGATACGCAGTATTTT.

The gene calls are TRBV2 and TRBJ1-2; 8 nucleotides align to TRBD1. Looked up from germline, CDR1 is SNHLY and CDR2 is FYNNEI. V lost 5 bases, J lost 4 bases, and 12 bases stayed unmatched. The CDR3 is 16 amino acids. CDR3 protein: CASSPEGQGSFYGYTF. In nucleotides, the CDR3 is TGTGCCAGCAGTCCCGAAGGACAGGGCAGCTTCTATGGCTACACCTTC.

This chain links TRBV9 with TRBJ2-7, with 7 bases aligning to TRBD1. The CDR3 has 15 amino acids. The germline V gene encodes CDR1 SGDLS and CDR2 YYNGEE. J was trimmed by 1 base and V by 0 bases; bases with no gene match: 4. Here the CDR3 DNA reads TGTGCCAGCAGCGTAGGACAGGGAGCTTCCTACGAGCAGTACTTC. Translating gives CASSVGQGASYEQYF.

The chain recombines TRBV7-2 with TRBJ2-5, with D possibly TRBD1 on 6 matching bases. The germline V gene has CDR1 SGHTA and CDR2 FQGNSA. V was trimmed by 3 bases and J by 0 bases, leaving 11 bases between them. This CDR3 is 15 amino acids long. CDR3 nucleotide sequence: TGTGCCAGCAGCTTCGAGGGGACATACCAAGAGACCCAGTACTTC. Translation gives CASSFEGTYQETQYF.

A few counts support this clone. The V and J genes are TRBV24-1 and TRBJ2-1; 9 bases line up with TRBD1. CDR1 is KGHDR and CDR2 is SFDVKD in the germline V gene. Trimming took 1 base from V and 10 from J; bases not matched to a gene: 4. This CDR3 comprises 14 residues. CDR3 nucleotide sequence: TGTGCCACCAGTGATTTACGAACAGGGGGCGAGCAGTTCTTC. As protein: CATSDLRTGGEQFF.

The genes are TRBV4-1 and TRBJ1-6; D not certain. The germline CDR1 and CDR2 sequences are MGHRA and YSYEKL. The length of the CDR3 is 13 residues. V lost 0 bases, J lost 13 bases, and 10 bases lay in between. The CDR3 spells CASSQDEERPLHF. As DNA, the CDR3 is TGCGCCAGCAGCCAAGACGAGGAAAGGCCCCTCCACTTT.

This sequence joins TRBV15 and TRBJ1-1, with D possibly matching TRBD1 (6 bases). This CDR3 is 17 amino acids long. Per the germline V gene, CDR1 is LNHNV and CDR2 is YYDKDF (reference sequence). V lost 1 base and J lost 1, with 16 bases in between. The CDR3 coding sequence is TGTGCCACCAGCAGAGGCGGGGGGGGCGCGGGGAACACTGAAGCTTTCTTT. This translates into CATSRGGGGAGNTEAFF.

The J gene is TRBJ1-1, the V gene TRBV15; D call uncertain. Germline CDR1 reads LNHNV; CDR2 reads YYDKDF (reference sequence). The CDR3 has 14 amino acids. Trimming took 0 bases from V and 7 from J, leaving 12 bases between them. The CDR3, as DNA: TGTGCCACCAGCAGAGATACCCCGGCGGATGAAGCTTTCTTT. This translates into CATSRDTPADEAFF.

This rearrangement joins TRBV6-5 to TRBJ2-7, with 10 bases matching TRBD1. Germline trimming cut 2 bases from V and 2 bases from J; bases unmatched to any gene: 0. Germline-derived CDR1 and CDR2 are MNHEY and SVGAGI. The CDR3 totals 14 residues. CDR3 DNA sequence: TGTGCCAGCAGTTACGGACAGGGGGCCTACGAGCAGTACTTC. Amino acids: CASSYGQGAYEQYF.

The CDR3: CASRAGTVSSPLHF. The CDR3 DNA sequence: TGTGCCAGTAGGGCCGGGACAGTCAGTTCACCCCTCCACTTT. This rearrangement joins TRBV19 to TRBJ1-6; 7 positions match TRBD1. The CDR3 consists of 14 residues. V lost 6 bases and J lost 9; bases outside the gene matches: 8. Germline assignment: CDR1 LNHDA and CDR2 SQIVND (reference sequence).

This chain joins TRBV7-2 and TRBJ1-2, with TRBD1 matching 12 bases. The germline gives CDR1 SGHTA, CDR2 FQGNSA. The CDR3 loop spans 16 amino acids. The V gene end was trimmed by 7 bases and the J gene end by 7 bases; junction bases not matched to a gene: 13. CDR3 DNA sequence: TGTGCCAGCACCATCCGTGGGACAGGGGGCGCAGGTGGCTACACCTTC. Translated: CASTIRGTGGAGGYTF.

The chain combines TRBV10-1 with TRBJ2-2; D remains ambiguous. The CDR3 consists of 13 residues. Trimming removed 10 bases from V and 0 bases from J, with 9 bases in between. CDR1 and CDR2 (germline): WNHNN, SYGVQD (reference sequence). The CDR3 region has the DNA TGCGCCACCCAGACAACGAACACCGGGGAGCTGTTTTTT. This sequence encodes CATQTTNTGELFF.

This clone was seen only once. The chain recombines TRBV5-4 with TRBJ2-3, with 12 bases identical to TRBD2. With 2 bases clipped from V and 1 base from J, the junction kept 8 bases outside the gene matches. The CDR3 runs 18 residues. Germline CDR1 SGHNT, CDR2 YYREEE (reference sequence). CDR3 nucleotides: TGTGCCAGCAGCTTTGCCGAAGGACTAGCGGGACGCACAGATACGCAGTATTTT. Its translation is CASSFAEGLAGRTDTQYF.

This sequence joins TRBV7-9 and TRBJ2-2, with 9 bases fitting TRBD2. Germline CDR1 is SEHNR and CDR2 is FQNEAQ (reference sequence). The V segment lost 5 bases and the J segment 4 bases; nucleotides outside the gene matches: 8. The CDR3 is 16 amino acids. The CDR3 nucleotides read TGTGCCAGCAGCCCAGGGACTAGCTTCGGCACCGGGGAGCTGTTTTTT. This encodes CASSPGTSFGTGELFF.

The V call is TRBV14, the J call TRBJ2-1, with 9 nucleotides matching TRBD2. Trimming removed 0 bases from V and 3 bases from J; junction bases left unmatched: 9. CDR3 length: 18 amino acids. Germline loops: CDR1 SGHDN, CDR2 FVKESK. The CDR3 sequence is CASSQDPAGGLDYNEQFF. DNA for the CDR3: TGTGCCAGCAGCCAAGACCCAGCGGGAGGTTTGGACTACAATGAGCAGTTCTTC.

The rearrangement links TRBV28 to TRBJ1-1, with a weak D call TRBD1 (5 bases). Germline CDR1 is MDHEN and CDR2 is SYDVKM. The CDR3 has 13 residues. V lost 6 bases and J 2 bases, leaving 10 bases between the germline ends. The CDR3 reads CASRTTVNTEAFF. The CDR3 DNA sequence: TGTGCCAGCAGAACGACAGTCAACACTGAAGCTTTCTTT.

CDR3 amino acids: CASSGGINEQFF. CDR3 DNA: TGTGCCAGCAGTGGCGGGATCAATGAGCAGTTCTTC. The chain recombines TRBV2 with TRBJ2-1; possible D gene TRBD2, 6 bases. Per the germline V gene, CDR1 is SNHLY and CDR2 is FYNNEI. This CDR3 has 12 amino acids. V was trimmed by 4 bases and J by 6 bases, leaving 7 bases between them.

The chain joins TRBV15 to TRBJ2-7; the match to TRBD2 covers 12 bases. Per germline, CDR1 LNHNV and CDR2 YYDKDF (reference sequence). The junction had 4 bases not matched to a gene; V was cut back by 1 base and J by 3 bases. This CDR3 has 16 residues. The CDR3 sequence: CATSRGGTSGFYEQYF. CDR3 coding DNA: TGTGCCACCAGCAGAGGAGGGACTAGCGGGTTCTACGAGCAGTACTTC.

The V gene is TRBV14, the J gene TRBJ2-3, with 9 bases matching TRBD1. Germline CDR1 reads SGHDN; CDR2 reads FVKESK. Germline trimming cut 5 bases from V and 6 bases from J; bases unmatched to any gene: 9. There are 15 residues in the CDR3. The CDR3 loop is CASSARGTGMDTQYF. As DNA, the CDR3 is TGTGCCAGCAGCGCCAGGGGGACAGGGATGGATACGCAGTATTTT.

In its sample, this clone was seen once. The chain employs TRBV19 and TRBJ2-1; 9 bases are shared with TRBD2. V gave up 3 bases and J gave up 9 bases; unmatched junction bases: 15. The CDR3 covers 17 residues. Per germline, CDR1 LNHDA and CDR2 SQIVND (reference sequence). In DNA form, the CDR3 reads TGTGCCAGTAGTATCGGCCCTGGGGTAGCGGGAGTTGCTGAGCAGTTCTTC. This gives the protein CASSIGPGVAGVAEQFF. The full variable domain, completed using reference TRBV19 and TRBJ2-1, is DGGITQSPKYLFRKEGQNVTLSCEQNLNHDAMYWYRQDPGQGLRLIYYSQIVNDFQKGDIAEGYSVSREKKESFPLTVTSAQKNPTAFYLCASSIGPGVAGVAEQFFGPGTRLTVL.

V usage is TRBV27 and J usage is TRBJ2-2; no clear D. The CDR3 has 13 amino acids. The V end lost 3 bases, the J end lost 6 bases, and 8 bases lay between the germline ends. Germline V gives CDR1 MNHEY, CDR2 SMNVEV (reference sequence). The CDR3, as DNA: TGTGCCAGCAGTTTTTCGTACTCCGGGGAGCTGTTTTTT. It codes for CASSFSYSGELFF.